The 17 T cell receptor beta chains below all came from one sample that was sequenced in a study of T cell changes during pregnancy in multiple sclerosis. The table came from immunoSEQ multiplex PCR; TCRdb's copy has only in-frame clones and leaves some out. The sample yields approximately 80,000 clones, 94% seen once. Sequenced material: peripheral blood, taken in the second trimester of pregnancy. The receptors here all came from a female donor in good health, enrolled as a control in a pregnancy study.

The V and J genes are TRBV7-9 and TRBJ1-1; TRBD1 aligns across 9 bases. V was pared by 5 bases and J by 3 bases, with 4 bases of the junction left unmatched. CDR1 is SEHNR and CDR2 is FQNEAQ in the germline V gene (reference sequence). CDR3 length: 14 amino acids. The CDR3, as DNA: TGTGCCAGCAGCCTAGACAGGGGGGACACTGAAGCTTTCTTT. Protein: CASSLDRGDTEAFF.

The table lists this clone with a count of one. V gene TRBV5-1 combines with J gene TRBJ1-2; no firm D call. This CDR3 has 14 amino acids. With 1 base removed from V and 8 bases from J, the gap between germline ends came to 15 bases. Germline loops: CDR1 SGHRS, CDR2 YFSETQ. This CDR3 reads CASSLSEGPPGYTF. As DNA, the CDR3 is TGCGCCAGCAGCTTGTCCGAGGGTCCCCCAGGCTACACCTTC. The whole variable domain, remainder taken from reference TRBV5-1 and TRBJ1-2, is KAGVTQTPRYLIKTRGQQVTLSCSPISGHRSVSWYQQTPGQGLQFLFEYFSETQRNKGNFPGRFSGRQFSNSRSEMNVSTLELGDSALYLCASSLSEGPPGYTFGSGTRLTVV.

This clone appeared a few times. This sequence joins TRBV19 and TRBJ2-3, with D possibly matching TRBD1 (5 bases). Germline loops: CDR1 LNHDA, CDR2 SQIVND (reference sequence). The CDR3 extends over 14 amino acids. Deletions cut 5 bases from V and 0 bases from J, with 9 bases between. The CDR3 loop is CASSLQGSTDTQYF. The DNA of the CDR3 is TGTGCCAGTAGTCTTCAGGGTAGCACAGATACGCAGTATTTT.

The CDR3 loop reads CASSLSGTPKKETQYF. The CDR3 DNA is TGTGCCAGCAGTTTATCCGGGACTCCAAAGAAAGAGACCCAGTACTTC. The chain uses TRBV28 and TRBJ2-5; perhaps TRBD2 as D (6 bases). Between the trimmed V and J ends, which lost 1 base and 3 bases, there was a span of 15 bases. From germline, CDR1 is MDHEN and CDR2 SYDVKM. The CDR3 consists of 16 residues. Looking up the rest from reference TRBV28 and TRBJ2-5 gives the full variable domain: DVKVTQSSRYLVKRTGEKVFLECVQDMDHENMFWYRQDPGLGLRLIYFSYDVKMKEKGDIPEGYSVSREKKERFSLILESASTNQTSMYLCASSLSGTPKKETQYFGPGTRLLVL.

This rearrangement joins TRBV6-6 to TRBJ2-7, with 7 bases aligning to TRBD2. CDR1 is MNHNY and CDR2 is SVGAGI in the germline V gene (reference sequence). This CDR3 is 16 amino acids long. J was trimmed by 0 bases and V by 6 bases; bases with no gene match: 11. CDR3 protein: CASSMRLAPSSYEQYF. Written as DNA, the CDR3 is TGTGCCAGCAGCATGAGACTAGCCCCGAGCTCCTACGAGCAGTACTTC.

V usage is TRBV28 and J usage is TRBJ2-5; possible D gene TRBD1, 7 bases. This CDR3 has 14 residues. V lost 6 bases, J lost 3 bases, and 14 bases lay in between. Germline values: CDR1 MDHEN, CDR2 SYDVKM. CDR3 region: CASSLTGEEETQYF. The CDR3 coding sequence is TGTGCCAGCAGCCTTACAGGGGAGGAAGAGACCCAGTACTTC.

V usage is TRBV5-1 and J usage is TRBJ2-7; 14 bases line up with TRBD2. This CDR3 has 14 residues. The trim removed 7 bases at V and 8 bases at J, leaving 8 bases unmatched. Germline V gives CDR1 SGHRS, CDR2 YFSETQ. The CDR3 region is CASSGTSGSKQQYF. In nucleotides, the CDR3 is TGCGCCAGCTCCGGGACTAGCGGGAGTAAGCAGCAGTACTTC. Full variable domain (remainder filled in from reference TRBV5-1 and TRBJ2-7): KAGVTQTPRYLIKTRGQQVTLSCSPISGHRSVSWYQQTPGQGLQFLFEYFSETQRNKGNFPGRFSGRQFSNSRSEMNVSTLELGDSALYLCASSGTSGSKQQYFGPGTRLTVT.

The genes are TRBV5-1 and TRBJ1-1, with 7 bases lining up with TRBD1. Germline CDR1 SGHRS, CDR2 YFSETQ. The CDR3 extends over 14 amino acids. The J segment lost 1 base and the V segment lost 1 base, leaving 1 base of the junction unmatched. CDR3 loop: CASSLKGANTEAFF. The CDR3 DNA reads TGCGCCAGCAGCTTGAAGGGGGCGAACACTGAAGCTTTCTTT.

The rearrangement joins TRBV5-1 to TRBJ2-2; D may be TRBD1 (5 bases). V lost 1 base and J 0 bases, leaving 13 bases between the germline ends. Germline V gives CDR1 SGHRS, CDR2 YFSETQ. The CDR3 runs 17 residues. The CDR3 spells CASSLKGAGSNTGELFF. The CDR3 nucleotides read TGCGCCAGCAGCTTGAAAGGGGCCGGATCGAACACCGGGGAGCTGTTTTTT.

This clone was seen only once. The V and J genes are TRBV5-1 and TRBJ2-2; 9 bases fit TRBD1. CDR3 length: 14 residues. Germline lookup yields CDR1 SGHRS and CDR2 YFSETQ. With 4 bases clipped from V and 5 bases from J, the junction kept 3 bases outside the gene matches. The CDR3 region is CASSPGQGTGELFF. The CDR3 DNA follows: TGCGCCAGCAGCCCGGGACAGGGTACCGGGGAGCTGTTTTTT.

This rearrangement joins TRBV6-5 to TRBJ1-3; D is perhaps TRBD1 (6 bases). Looked up from germline, CDR1 is MNHEY and CDR2 is SVGAGI. The V and J ends lost 0 bases and 12 bases respectively, with 12 bases between them. The CDR3 runs to 13 residues. The CDR3 sequence is CASSYSTGQRIYF. In DNA, the CDR3 is TGTGCCAGCAGTTACTCAACGGGACAACGCATATATTTT.

The V and J genes are TRBV28 and TRBJ1-2, with D possibly TRBD1 on 5 matching bases. Germline CDR1 MDHEN, CDR2 SYDVKM. V lost 4 bases to trimming and J lost 7 bases, with 10 bases between them. This CDR3 spans 12 amino acids. The CDR3 spells CASSWKQGGYTF. The CDR3 DNA reads TGTGCCAGCAGTTGGAAGCAGGGTGGCTACACCTTC.

The chain carries TRBV6-5 and TRBJ1-1; TRBD1 matches at 9 bases. Germline CDR1 MNHEY, CDR2 SVGAGI. V dropped 5 bases and J dropped 2; count of bases not matched to a gene: 6. This CDR3 comprises 15 residues. CDR3 in DNA: TGTGCCAGCAGTCCCTCGGGACAGGGAAACACTGAAGCTTTCTTT. This gives the protein CASSPSGQGNTEAFF.

This chain links TRBV5-4 with TRBJ2-5, with 15 bases lining up with TRBD2. This CDR3 spans 15 amino acids. The ends lost 4 bases at V and 5 bases at J; junction bases unmatched: 3. Germline assignment: CDR1 SGHNT and CDR2 YYREEE (reference sequence). Written as DNA, the CDR3 is TGTGCCAGCAGCGGTGGACTAGCGGGAGGGGAGACCCAGTACTTC. As protein: CASSGGLAGGETQYF.

The chain links TRBV5-1 to TRBJ2-1; D gene unclear. Germline CDR1 is SGHRS and CDR2 is YFSETQ. This CDR3 region has 15 residues. Trimming cost V 6 bases and J 2 bases, with 15 bases left between them. The CDR3 nucleotides are TGCGCCAGCATTCAAGCGACCTTCCCCTACAATGAGCAGTTCTTC. This sequence encodes CASIQATFPYNEQFF.

This chain links TRBV5-4 with TRBJ2-7; 7 positions match TRBD1. From germline, CDR1 is SGHNT and CDR2 YYREEE (reference sequence). This CDR3 is built from 15 residues. The ends lost 0 bases at V and 3 bases at J; junction bases unmatched: 6. CDR3 sequence (DNA): TGTGCCAGCAGCTTGGGAGGGGGCACCTACTACGAGCAGTACTTC. It codes for CASSLGGGTYYEQYF.

The chain uses TRBV2 and TRBJ2-5; 8 bases are a match to TRBD1. The V gene's germline CDR1 is SNHLY and CDR2 FYNNEI. Trimming cost V 4 bases and J 2 bases; bases outside gene matches: 9. The CDR3 has 16 residues. The CDR3 sequence: CASSVDRDLPQETQYF. The CDR3 DNA reads TGTGCCAGCAGTGTGGACAGGGACTTACCACAAGAGACCCAGTACTTC.